A selection of T cell receptor beta chains follows, all from one sample in a study of cytomegalovirus exposure and HLA in healthy donors. Clones were read by immunoSEQ multiplex PCR, and TCRdb kept only the in-frame ones, dropping some. The sample has over 55,000 clones, about four fifths seen once. The sample was PBMCs. The receptors derive from a woman aged 25 to 39 in good health and CMV-seronegative. CDR3s include the opening cysteine and the closing phenylalanine or tryptophan. Fields, in order: J gene, V gene, D gene, clone size, CDR3 DNA, CDR3 protein. The D gene is left open where the match is weak. The size field is filled for only some rows; it gives once, few, many or a size class.

J gene: TRBJ1-5
V gene: TRBV2
D gene: NA
clone size: NA
CDR3 DNA: TGTGCCAGCAGTGAATGGGGGCTTAGCCAGCCCCAGCATTTT
CDR3 protein: CASSEWGLSQPQHF

J gene: TRBJ2-1
V gene: TRBV30
D gene: TRBD2
clone size: NA
CDR3 DNA: TGTGCCTGGGAACCTAGCGGGAACTACAATGAGCAGTTCTTC
CDR3 protein: CAWEPSGNYNEQFF

J gene: TRBJ2-2
V gene: TRBV4-1
D gene: TRBD1
clone size: NA
CDR3 DNA: TGCGCCAGCAGCCCACCGGGACAGATGGGTAAGAACACCGGGGAGCTGTTTTTT
CDR3 protein: CASSPPGQMGKNTGELFF

J gene: TRBJ2-5
V gene: TRBV27
D gene: TRBD2
clone size: NA
CDR3 DNA: TGTGCCAGCCGACTAGCGGGGGAGGAGACCCAGTACTTC
CDR3 protein: CASRLAGEETQYF

J gene: TRBJ2-1
V gene: TRBV19
D gene: NA
clone size: NA
CDR3 DNA: TGTGCCACCCAAGGGGTGCGGGAAACGGATGAGCAGTTCTTC
CDR3 protein: CATQGVRETDEQFF

J gene: TRBJ1-6
V gene: TRBV4-2
D gene: NA
clone size: NA
CDR3 DNA: TGTGCCAGCAGCCAAGTACACAATTCACCCCTCCACTTT
CDR3 protein: CASSQVHNSPLHF

J gene: TRBJ2-7
V gene: TRBV4-1
D gene: NA
clone size: NA
CDR3 DNA: TGCGCCAGCAGCCTACTCCCGGACAGCGGAGTTGACGAGCAGTACTTC
CDR3 protein: CASSLLPDSGVDEQYF

J gene: TRBJ2-7
V gene: TRBV4-1
D gene: TRBD1
clone size: once
CDR3 DNA: TGCGCCAGCAGCCAACCCAACTTCAAGGGGACAGGGGGTTACGAGCAGTACTTC
CDR3 protein: CASSQPNFKGTGGYEQYF

J gene: TRBJ1-5
V gene: TRBV6-1
D gene: NA
clone size: NA
CDR3 DNA: TGTGCCAGCATATGGGCACAGGGTAATCAGCCCCAGCATTTT
CDR3 protein: CASIWAQGNQPQHF

J gene: TRBJ2-4
V gene: TRBV7-9
D gene: NA
clone size: NA
CDR3 DNA: TGTGCCAGCAGCCCCCACGATGGGGGGTCCATAAACATTCAGTACTTC
CDR3 protein: CASSPHDGGSINIQYF

J gene: TRBJ1-1
V gene: TRBV4-3
D gene: TRBD1
clone size: NA
CDR3 DNA: TGCGCCAGCAGCCAGGATGGACAGGGGTTGAACACTGAAGCTTTCTTT
CDR3 protein: CASSQDGQGLNTEAFF

J gene: TRBJ2-5
V gene: TRBV6-1
D gene: TRBD2
clone size: NA
CDR3 DNA: TGTGCCAGCAGTGAATTCGGGGGGATCCAAGAGACCCAGTACTTC
CDR3 protein: CASSEFGGIQETQYF

J gene: TRBJ2-1
V gene: TRBV30
D gene: TRBD2
clone size: NA
CDR3 DNA: TGTGCCTGGAGTGAGTTAGCGGGAGGTATCGGGAATGAGCAGTTCTTC
CDR3 protein: CAWSELAGGIGNEQFF

J gene: TRBJ1-1
V gene: TRBV4-1
D gene: TRBD1
clone size: NA
CDR3 DNA: TGCGCCAGCAGCCACAGACAGGGATTGAACACTGAAGCTTTCTTT
CDR3 protein: CASSHRQGLNTEAFF

J gene: TRBJ2-5
V gene: TRBV2
D gene: TRBD1
clone size: NA
CDR3 DNA: TGTGCCAGCAGTGAATTGGGACAGGGGATAGAGACCCAGTACTTC
CDR3 protein: CASSELGQGIETQYF

J gene: TRBJ1-3
V gene: TRBV5-1
D gene: TRBD1
clone size: NA
CDR3 DNA: TGCGCCAGCAGCTCGACAGGGCGAAACACCATATATTTT
CDR3 protein: CASSSTGRNTIYF

J gene: TRBJ2-4
V gene: TRBV6-6
D gene: TRBD1
clone size: NA
CDR3 DNA: TGTGCCAGCAGCTTACAGGGGGCGGGAAACATTCAGTACTTC
CDR3 protein: CASSLQGAGNIQYF

J gene: TRBJ1-1
V gene: TRBV19
D gene: NA
clone size: NA
CDR3 DNA: TGTGCCAGTAGTATGAGGACAGCGACCACTGAAGCTTTCTTT
CDR3 protein: CASSMRTATTEAFF

J gene: TRBJ2-7
V gene: TRBV2
D gene: TRBD2
clone size: NA
CDR3 DNA: TGTGCCAGCAGTGGCGGTAGCGGGAGCTGGCGGGGGGAGCAGTACTTC
CDR3 protein: CASSGGSGSWRGEQYF

J gene: TRBJ1-1
V gene: TRBV5-1
D gene: NA
clone size: NA
CDR3 DNA: TGCGCCAGCAGTTGGGAGGGACCTGAAGCTTTCTTT
CDR3 protein: CASSWEGPEAFF

J gene: TRBJ1-2
V gene: TRBV6-5
D gene: TRBD1
clone size: NA
CDR3 DNA: TGTGCCAGCGGAAGAGAAACAGGGGGTGGCTATGGCTACACCTTC
CDR3 protein: CASGRETGGGYGYTF

J gene: TRBJ1-5
V gene: TRBV6-1
D gene: NA
clone size: NA
CDR3 DNA: TGTGCCAGCAGTGAATCCGTCCAGGGCTGGCAGCCCCAGCATTTT
CDR3 protein: CASSESVQGWQPQHF

J gene: TRBJ2-7
V gene: TRBV7-2
D gene: TRBD1
clone size: NA
CDR3 DNA: TGTGCCAGCAGCTTACCAGGGGGACGGAGCGAGCAGTACTTC
CDR3 protein: CASSLPGGRSEQYF

J gene: TRBJ1-5
V gene: TRBV27
D gene: TRBD1
clone size: few
CDR3 DNA: TGTGCCAGCAGCCGTGGGACAGCCGGCAATCAGCCCCAGCATTTT
CDR3 protein: CASSRGTAGNQPQHF

J gene: TRBJ1-3
V gene: TRBV5-6
D gene: NA
clone size: NA
CDR3 DNA: TGTGCCAGCAGCCCTGGGGCAGGGAGGCGAAACACCATATATTTT
CDR3 protein: CASSPGAGRRNTIYF

J gene: TRBJ2-5
V gene: TRBV30
D gene: NA
clone size: NA
CDR3 DNA: TGTGCCTGGGCACAGGGCGAAGAGACCCAGTACTTC
CDR3 protein: CAWAQGEETQYF

J gene: TRBJ2-7
V gene: TRBV5-6
D gene: NA
clone size: NA
CDR3 DNA: TGTGCCAGCAGCTCCTGGCAGGGCTACGAGCAGTACTTC
CDR3 protein: CASSSWQGYEQYF